This T cell receptor (beta chain) was obtained from a study of CD8 T cells in ankylosing spondylitis. Construction of TCR beta libraries was performed using quantitative 5'-RACE with molecular barcodes. TCRdb reprocessed the 5' RACE reads via MiXCR and lists one record per CDR3 protein. This sample carries some 63,000 distinct CDR3 sequences, under 7.5% of them seen once, and the ten largest clones take just under 5%. Points from the study as a whole: Clones linked to disease were reported to show significant enrichment in matched ankylosing spondylitis synovial fluid. Roughly eight highly homologous variants made up a TCR beta motif, and this motif appeared characteristic of ankylosing spondylitis blood.

CDR3 length: 13 residues. V lost 0 bases and J lost 3, with 6 bases in between. CDR1 and CDR2 from the germline V gene are SGHRS and YFSETQ. This clonotype came up many times. Its antigen is still unknown. This rearrangement joins TRBV5-1 to TRBJ1-1; D is unresolved. The material sequenced was synovial fluid, either unsorted or a sorted T cell fraction (not recorded which). The clonotype was recovered from a male donor with ankylosing spondylitis. CDR3 in DNA: TGCGCCAGCAGCTTGGCCGCGTACACTGAAGCTTTCTTT. Translated: CASSLAAYTEAFF.